This note documents a single T cell receptor beta chain sequence. Cohorts were based on clinical histories the participants reported. Recovery among Cohort 3 donors was established by two negative PCRs, clearance, or symptom resolution. The germline gives CDR1 LGHDT, CDR2 YNNKEL (reference sequence). The CDR3 spans 17 residues. V was shortened by 3 bases and J by 0 bases, with 12 bases between the two germline ends. How the authors handled the data: The assay estimated nucleated cells by amplifying reference gene primers. The method was immunoSEQ multiplex PCR; TCRdb's version includes in-frame clones alone and lacks a portion of them. That table supplies the V and J calls and clone size; D and trimming were determined from the DNA. The table includes about 210,000 clones, around 89% detected once. The data were obtained in a study of blood T cell repertoires in COVID-19. Study-wide background: The study drew acute and convalescent COVID-19 samples from the United States, Italy and Spain.

The TCR sequence derives from a woman aged 18-29 years who had recovered from COVID-19. The sample comprised PBMCs or T cells enriched from blood (not recorded which). This sequence joins TRBV3-1 (or the pseudogene TRBV3-2) and TRBJ1-6; D possibly corresponds to TRBD1 (6 bases). For the CDR3, the DNA is TGTGCCAGCAGCCACGGACAGCGGAGCTCCTATAATTCACCCCTCCACTTT. It codes for CASSHGQRSSYNSPLHF.